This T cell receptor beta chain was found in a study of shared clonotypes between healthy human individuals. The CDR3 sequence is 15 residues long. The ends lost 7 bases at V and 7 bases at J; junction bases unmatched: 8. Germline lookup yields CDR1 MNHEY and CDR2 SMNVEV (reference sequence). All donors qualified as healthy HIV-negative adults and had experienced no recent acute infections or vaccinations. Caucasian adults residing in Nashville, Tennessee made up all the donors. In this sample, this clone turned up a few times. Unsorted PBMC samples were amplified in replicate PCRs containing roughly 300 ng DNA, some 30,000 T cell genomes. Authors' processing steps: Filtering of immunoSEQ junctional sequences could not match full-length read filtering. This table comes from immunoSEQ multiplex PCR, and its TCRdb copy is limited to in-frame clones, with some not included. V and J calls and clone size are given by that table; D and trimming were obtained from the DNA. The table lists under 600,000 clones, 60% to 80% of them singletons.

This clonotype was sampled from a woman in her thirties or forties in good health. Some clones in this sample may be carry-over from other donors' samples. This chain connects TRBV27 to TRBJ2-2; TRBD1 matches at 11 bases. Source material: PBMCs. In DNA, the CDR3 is TGTGCCAGCACCTTTGGGACAGGGGGGCGCGGGGAGCTGTTTTTT. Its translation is CASTFGTGGRGELFF.